The 2 T cell receptor beta chains below come from one sample, sequenced in a study of spatial heterogeneity in lung cancer. Study-wide findings and caveats: Expanded alpha and beta TCR counts within tumors tracked tumor mutation counts.

Sample time point: sample taken at primary tumor resection. No antigen has been assigned to these receptors. TCRdb analysed the 5' RACE reads with MiXCR anew, one entry per CDR3 protein. The profile shows approximately 800 distinct CDR3 sequences, about an eighth of them singletons. The sample here was lung tumor tissue, taken at surgery. Receptor source: a male donor with early-stage non-small cell lung cancer.

As to this clonotype: Little can be read into the size of this beta chain, an off-target read in a library designed for alpha chains. The chain joins TRBV28 to TRBJ2-2; a weak D match, TRBD2 (7 bases). The ends were cut back, 3 bases at V and 3 bases at J, with 14 bases in the middle. The length of the CDR3 is 16 residues. The germline V gene encodes CDR1 MDHEN and CDR2 SYDVKM. The CDR3 region is CASSLVGGGDTGELFF. For the CDR3, the DNA is TGTGCCAGCAGTTTGGTTGGGGGGGGCGACACCGGGGAGCTGTTTTTT.

In this sample, this clonotype turned up a few times. For a library built for alpha chains, this beta chain is a stray read; little rests on its size. The gene calls are TRBV6-5 and TRBJ2-7; 11 bases line up with TRBD1. The V gene end was trimmed by 6 bases and the J gene end by 6 bases; junction bases not matched to a gene: 7. The CDR3 runs 14 residues. Germline CDR1 is MNHEY and CDR2 is SVGAGI. CDR3 in DNA: TGTGCCAGCAGCCGGACGGGGACAGGGGGCGAGCAGTACTTC. Encoded protein: CASSRTGTGGEQYF.